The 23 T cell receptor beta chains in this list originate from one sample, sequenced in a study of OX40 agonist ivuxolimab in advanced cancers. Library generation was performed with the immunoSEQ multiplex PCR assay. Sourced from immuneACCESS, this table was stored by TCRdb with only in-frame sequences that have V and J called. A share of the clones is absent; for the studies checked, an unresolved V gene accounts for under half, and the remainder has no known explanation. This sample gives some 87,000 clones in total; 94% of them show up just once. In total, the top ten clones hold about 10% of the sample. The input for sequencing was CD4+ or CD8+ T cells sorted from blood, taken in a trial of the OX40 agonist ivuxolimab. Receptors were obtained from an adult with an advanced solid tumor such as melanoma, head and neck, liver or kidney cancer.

In DNA form, the CDR3 reads TGTGCCAGCAGTTCCTCATGGGGCGCGCGGGAGGAGACAGATACGCAGTATTTT. This encodes CASSSSWGAREETDTQYF. The V call is TRBV25-1, the J call TRBJ2-3; 8 nucleotides align to TRBD2. Trimming at V came to 5 bases and at J to 3 bases, leaving 16 bases not matched to a gene. The CDR3 sequence is 18 residues long. CDR1 is MGHDK and CDR2 is SYGVNS in the germline V gene.

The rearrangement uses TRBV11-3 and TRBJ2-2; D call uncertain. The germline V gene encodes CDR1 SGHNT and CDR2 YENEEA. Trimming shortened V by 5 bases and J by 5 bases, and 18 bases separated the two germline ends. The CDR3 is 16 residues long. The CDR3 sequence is CASSPVGLAYTGELFF. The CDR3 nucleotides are TGTGCCAGCAGCCCGGTGGGTCTGGCATATACCGGGGAGCTGTTTTTT.

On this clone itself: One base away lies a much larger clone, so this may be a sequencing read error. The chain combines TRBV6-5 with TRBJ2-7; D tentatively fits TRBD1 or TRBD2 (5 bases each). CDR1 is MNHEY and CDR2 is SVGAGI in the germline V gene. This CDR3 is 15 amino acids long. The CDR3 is CANSYSKGPSGEQYF. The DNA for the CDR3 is TGTGCCAACAGTTACTCGAAGGGACCTTCGGGGGAGCAGTACTTC.

This CDR3 is CATLGKGNTIYF. The CDR3 nucleotides are TGTGCCACCCTAGGGAAAGGAAACACCATATATTTT. V gene TRBV10-3 combines with J gene TRBJ1-3, with no clear D. The V end lost 10 bases, the J end lost 4 bases, and 11 bases lay between the germline ends. Germline CDR1 and CDR2: ENHRY and SYGVKD. The CDR3 spans 12 residues.

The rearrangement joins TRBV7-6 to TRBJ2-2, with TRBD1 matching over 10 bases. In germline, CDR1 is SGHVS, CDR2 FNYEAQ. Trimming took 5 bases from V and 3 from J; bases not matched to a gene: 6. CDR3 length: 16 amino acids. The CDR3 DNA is TGTGCCAGCAGCGGGGGGGACAGGGGTTACACCGGGGAGCTGTTTTTT. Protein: CASSGGDRGYTGELFF.

The CDR3 here is CASTGFGLEAGGRTDTQYF. The CDR3 DNA reads TGTGCCAGCACTGGGTTTGGGTTGGAAGCGGGAGGACGCACAGATACGCAGTATTTT. The rearrangement joins TRBV21-1 to TRBJ2-3; the table's TRBD2 call for D was not verified on the DNA. TRBV21-1 is marked as a pseudogene. This CDR3 is built from 19 residues.

CDR3 amino acids: CASSLELAGGTDTQYF. In DNA, the CDR3 is TGTGCCAGCAGCTTAGAGCTAGCAGGGGGCACAGATACGCAGTATTTT. The V call is TRBV7-8, the J call TRBJ2-3; TRBD1 might be the D (6 bases). The germline gives CDR1 SGHVS, CDR2 FQNEAQ. V was cut by 1 base and J by 1 base, with 12 bases left in between. This CDR3 spans 16 amino acids.

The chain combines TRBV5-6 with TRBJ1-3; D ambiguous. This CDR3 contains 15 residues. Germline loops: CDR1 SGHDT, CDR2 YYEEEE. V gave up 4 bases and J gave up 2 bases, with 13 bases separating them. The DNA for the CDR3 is TGTGCCAGCAGCGGTGGAGGATTAACTGGAAACACCATATATTTT. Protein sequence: CASSGGGLTGNTIYF.

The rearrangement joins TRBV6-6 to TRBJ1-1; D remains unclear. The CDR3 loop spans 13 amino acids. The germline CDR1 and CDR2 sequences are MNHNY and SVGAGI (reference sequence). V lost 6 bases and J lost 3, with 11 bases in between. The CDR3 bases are TGTGCCAGCAGCCACGGGGATGACACTGAAGCTTTCTTT. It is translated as CASSHGDDTEAFF.

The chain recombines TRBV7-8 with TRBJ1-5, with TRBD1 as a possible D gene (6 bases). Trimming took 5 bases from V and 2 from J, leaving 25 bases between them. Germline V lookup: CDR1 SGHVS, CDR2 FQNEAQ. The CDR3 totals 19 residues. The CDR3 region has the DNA TGTGCCAGCAGCCCGCCCCCCGGGCCACCAGGGGAGGGCAATCAGCCCCAGCATTTT. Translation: CASSPPPGPPGEGNQPQHF.

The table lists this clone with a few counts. CDR3 residues: CASTGQLIFSSGANVLTF. In DNA, the CDR3 is TGTGCCAGCACGGGACAGCTAATATTCAGCTCTGGGGCCAACGTCCTGACTTTC. The gene calls are TRBV2 and TRBJ2-6; 7 bases are shared with TRBD1. The germline V gene has CDR1 SNHLY and CDR2 FYNNEI. With V trimmed by 7 bases and J by 0 bases, 12 bases remained unmatched. The CDR3 spans 18 residues.

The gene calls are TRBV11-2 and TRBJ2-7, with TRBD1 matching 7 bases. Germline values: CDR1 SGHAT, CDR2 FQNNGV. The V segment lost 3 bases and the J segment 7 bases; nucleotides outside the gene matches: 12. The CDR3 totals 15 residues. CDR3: CASSFVGQGVGEQYF. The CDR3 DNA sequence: TGTGCCAGCAGCTTCGTTGGGCAGGGGGTTGGTGAGCAGTACTTC.

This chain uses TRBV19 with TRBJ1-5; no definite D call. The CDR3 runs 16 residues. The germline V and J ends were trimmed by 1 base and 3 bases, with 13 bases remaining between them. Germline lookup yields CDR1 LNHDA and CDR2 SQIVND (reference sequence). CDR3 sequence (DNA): TGTGCCAGTAGTATAGCCCGAGGAGCAAACAATCAGCCCCAGCATTTT. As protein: CASSIARGANNQPQHF.

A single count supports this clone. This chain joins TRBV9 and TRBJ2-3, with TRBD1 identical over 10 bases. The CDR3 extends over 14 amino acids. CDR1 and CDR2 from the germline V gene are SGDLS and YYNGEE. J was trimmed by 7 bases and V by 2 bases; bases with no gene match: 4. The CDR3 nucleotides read TGTGCCAGCAGCGTCGGGACAGGGGTATATACGCAGTATTTT. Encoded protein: CASSVGTGVYTQYF.

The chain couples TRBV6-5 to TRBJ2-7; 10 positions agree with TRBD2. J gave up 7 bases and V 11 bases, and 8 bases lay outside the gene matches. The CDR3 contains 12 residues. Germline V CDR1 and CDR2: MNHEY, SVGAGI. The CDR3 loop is CAASGRAREQYF. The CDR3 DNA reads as TGTGCCGCAAGCGGGAGGGCCCGTGAGCAGTACTTC.

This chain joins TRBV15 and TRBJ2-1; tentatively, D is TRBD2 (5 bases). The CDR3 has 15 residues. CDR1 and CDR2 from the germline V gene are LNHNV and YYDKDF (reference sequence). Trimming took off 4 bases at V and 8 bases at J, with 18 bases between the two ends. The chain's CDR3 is CATSILPREQHEQFF. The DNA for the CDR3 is TGTGCCACCAGCATCCTCCCCCGGGAACAACATGAGCAGTTCTTC.

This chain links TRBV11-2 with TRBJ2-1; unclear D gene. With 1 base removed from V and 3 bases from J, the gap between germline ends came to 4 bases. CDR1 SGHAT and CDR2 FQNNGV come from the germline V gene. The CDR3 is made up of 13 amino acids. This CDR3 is CASSLVVYNEQFF. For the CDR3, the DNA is TGTGCCAGCAGCTTAGTTGTCTACAATGAGCAGTTCTTC.

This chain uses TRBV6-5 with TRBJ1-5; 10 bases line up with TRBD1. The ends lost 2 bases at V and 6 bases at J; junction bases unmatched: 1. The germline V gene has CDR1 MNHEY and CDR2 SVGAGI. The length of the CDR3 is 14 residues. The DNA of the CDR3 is TGTGCCAGCAGTTACGGGACAGGGGTTCAGCCCCAGCATTTT. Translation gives CASSYGTGVQPQHF.

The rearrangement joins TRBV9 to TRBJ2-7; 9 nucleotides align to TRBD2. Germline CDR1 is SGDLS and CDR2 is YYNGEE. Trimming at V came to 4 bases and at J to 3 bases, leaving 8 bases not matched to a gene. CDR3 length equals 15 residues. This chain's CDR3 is CASSPRTSEGYEQYF. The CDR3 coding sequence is TGTGCCAGCAGCCCGAGGACTAGCGAGGGCTACGAGCAGTACTTC.

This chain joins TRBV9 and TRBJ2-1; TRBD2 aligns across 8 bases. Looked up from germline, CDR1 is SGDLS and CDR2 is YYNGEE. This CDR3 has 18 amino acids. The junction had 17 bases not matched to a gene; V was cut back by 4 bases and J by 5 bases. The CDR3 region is CASSTLGSGGRLDNEQFF. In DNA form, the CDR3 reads TGTGCCAGCAGCACCCTTGGCAGCGGGGGACGACTGGACAATGAGCAGTTCTTC.

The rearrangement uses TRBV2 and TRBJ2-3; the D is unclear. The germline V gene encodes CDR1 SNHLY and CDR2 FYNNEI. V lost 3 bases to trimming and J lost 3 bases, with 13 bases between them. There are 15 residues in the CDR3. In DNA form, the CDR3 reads TGTGCCAGCAGTGACTGGGGAATTCAGACAGATACGCAGTATTTT. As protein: CASSDWGIQTDTQYF.

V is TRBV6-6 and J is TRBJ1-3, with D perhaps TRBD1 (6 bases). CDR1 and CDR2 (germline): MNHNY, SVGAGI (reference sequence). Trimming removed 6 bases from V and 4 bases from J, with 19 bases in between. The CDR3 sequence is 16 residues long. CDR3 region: CASRSLQGQIGNTIYF. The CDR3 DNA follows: TGTGCCAGCAGATCCCTACAGGGACAAATAGGAAACACCATATATTTT.

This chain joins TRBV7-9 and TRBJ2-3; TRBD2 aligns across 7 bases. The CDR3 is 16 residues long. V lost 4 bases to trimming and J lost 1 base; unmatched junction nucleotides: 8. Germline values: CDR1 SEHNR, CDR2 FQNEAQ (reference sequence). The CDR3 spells CASSSLAEAGTDTQYF. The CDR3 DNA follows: TGTGCCAGCAGCTCGCTAGCGGAGGCTGGCACAGATACGCAGTATTTT.